Following are 4 T cell receptor beta chains from one sample sequenced in a study of blood T cell repertoires in COVID-19. Data came from immunoSEQ multiplex PCR; TCRdb stores just in-frame clones and leaves some out. The table has roughly 200,000 clones, more than 80% seen once. Sequencing input: PBMCs or T cells enriched from blood (not recorded which). The receptors were gathered from a man aged 35 to 55 who had recovered from COVID-19.

This clone was detected once. The V gene is TRBV18, the J gene TRBJ2-5, with D unclear. The length of the CDR3 is 13 residues. The germline V gene has CDR1 KGHSH and CDR2 LQKENI. V lost 3 bases to trimming and J lost 2 bases, with 7 bases between them. The CDR3 region has the DNA TGTGCCAGCTCACCCTCCCCGCAAGAGACCCAGTACTTC. It encodes CASSPSPQETQYF.

Only one count was recorded for this clone. The V gene is TRBV7-8, the J gene TRBJ1-2, with unresolved D. V shed 0 bases and J shed 2 bases, with 13 bases lying between them. Germline CDR1 reads SGHVS; CDR2 reads FQNEAQ. The CDR3 extends over 16 amino acids. CDR3 in DNA: TGTGCCAGCAGCTTAGCGCTGGTATCGCGGAACTATGGCTACACCTTC. Residues: CASSLALVSRNYGYTF. Full variable domain (rest looked up from reference TRBV7-8 and TRBJ1-2): GAGVSQSPRYKVAKRGQDVALRCDPISGHVSLFWYQQALGQGPEFLTYFQNEAQLDKSGLPSDRFFAERPEGSVSTLKIQRTQQEDSAVYLCASSLALVSRNYGYTFGSGTRLTVV.

The chain uses TRBV15 and TRBJ2-1; D is possibly TRBD1 (6 bases). The germline gives CDR1 LNHNV, CDR2 YYDKDF (reference sequence). V gave up 5 bases and J gave up 7 bases, with 21 bases separating them. The CDR3 loop spans 16 amino acids. Here the CDR3 reads CATSVQGSRWWNEQFF. Written as DNA, the CDR3 is TGTGCCACCAGCGTTCAGGGGTCCCGGTGGTGGAATGAGCAGTTCTTC.

The chain is built from TRBV7-9 and TRBJ2-7, with D unresolved. Trimming cost V 4 bases and J 0 bases, with 7 bases left between them. There are 13 residues in the CDR3. CDR1 is SEHNR, CDR2 FQNEAQ, per germline (reference sequence). The CDR3 nucleotides are TGTGCCAGCAGCTCTATAAACTCCTACGAGCAGTACTTC. Translating gives CASSSINSYEQYF. Supplemented by reference TRBV7-9 and TRBJ2-7, the full variable domain reads DTGVSQNPRHKITKRGQNVTFRCDPISEHNRLYWYRQTLGQGPEFLTYFQNEAQLEKSRLLSDRFSAERPKGSFSTLEIQRTEQGDSAMYLCASSSINSYEQYFGPGTRLTVT.